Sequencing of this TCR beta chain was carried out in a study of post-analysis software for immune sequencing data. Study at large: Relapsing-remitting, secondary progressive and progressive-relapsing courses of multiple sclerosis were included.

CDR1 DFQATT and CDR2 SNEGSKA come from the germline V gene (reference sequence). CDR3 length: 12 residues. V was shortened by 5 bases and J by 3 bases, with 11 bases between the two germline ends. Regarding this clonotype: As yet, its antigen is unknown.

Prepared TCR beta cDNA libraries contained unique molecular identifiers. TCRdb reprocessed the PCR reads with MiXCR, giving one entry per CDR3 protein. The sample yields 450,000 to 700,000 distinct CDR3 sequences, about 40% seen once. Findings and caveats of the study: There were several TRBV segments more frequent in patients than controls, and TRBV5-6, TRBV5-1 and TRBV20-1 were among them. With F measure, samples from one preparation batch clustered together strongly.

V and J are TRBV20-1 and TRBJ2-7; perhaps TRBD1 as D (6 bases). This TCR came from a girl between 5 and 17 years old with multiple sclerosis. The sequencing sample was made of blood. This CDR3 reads CSAPRQDYEQYF. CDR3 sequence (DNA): TGCAGTGCTCCTCGACAGGACTACGAGCAGTACTTC.